The rows below give T cell receptor beta chains drawn from one sample of a study of cytomegalovirus exposure and HLA in healthy donors. Repertoires were generated with immunoSEQ multiplex PCR, while TCRdb's copy carries only in-frame clones and drops some. This sample has over 100,000 clones, with approximately 70% found just once. The specimen was PBMCs. The receptor source for this set is a woman aged 70 to 79 in good health and CMV-seropositive. CDR3s include the opening cysteine and the closing phenylalanine or tryptophan. The order of the fields is D gene, V gene, clone size, J gene, CDR3 protein, CDR3 DNA. D genes are given only for firm matches. Clone size is given for some rows only: seen once, a few or many times, or a class if the clone is expanded.

D gene: TRBD2
V gene: TRBV9
clone size: -
J gene: TRBJ2-1
CDR3 protein: CASSGLADGVGEQFF
CDR3 DNA: TGTGCCAGCAGCGGACTAGCGGACGGGGTAGGTGAGCAGTTCTTC

D gene: -
V gene: TRBV7-4
clone size: -
J gene: TRBJ2-7
CDR3 protein: CASSLSYLYEQYF
CDR3 DNA: TGTGCCAGCAGCCTATCCTATCTCTACGAGCAGTACTTC

D gene: -
V gene: TRBV19
clone size: few
J gene: TRBJ1-5
CDR3 protein: CASSADINSNQPQHF
CDR3 DNA: TGTGCCAGTAGTGCCGACATTAATAGCAATCAGCCCCAGCATTTT

D gene: -
V gene: TRBV21-1
clone size: -
J gene: TRBJ1-4
CDR3 protein: CASSKTGGFF
CDR3 DNA: TGTGCCAGCAGCAAGACAGGTGGGTTTTTT

D gene: -
V gene: TRBV13
clone size: -
J gene: TRBJ2-5
CDR3 protein: CASSGTLAGETQYF
CDR3 DNA: TGTGCCAGCAGCGGTACACTAGCAGGAGAGACCCAGTACTTC

D gene: -
V gene: TRBV4-3
clone size: -
J gene: TRBJ2-2
CDR3 protein: CASSQDKLNTGELFF
CDR3 DNA: TGCGCCAGCAGCCAAGATAAACTTAACACCGGGGAGCTGTTTTTT

D gene: TRBD1
V gene: TRBV25-1
clone size: -
J gene: TRBJ1-3
CDR3 protein: CASSVPGQGSGNTIYF
CDR3 DNA: TGTGCCAGCAGTGTCCCGGGACAGGGCTCTGGAAACACCATATATTTT

D gene: TRBD1
V gene: TRBV18
clone size: -
J gene: TRBJ2-7
CDR3 protein: CASSRTGVGYEQYF
CDR3 DNA: TGTGCCAGCTCAAGGACAGGGGTCGGCTACGAGCAGTACTTC

D gene: TRBD2
V gene: TRBV29-1
clone size: -
J gene: TRBJ2-7
CDR3 protein: CSVVTSGGLSYEQYF
CDR3 DNA: TGCAGCGTTGTCACTAGCGGGGGGCTCTCCTACGAGCAGTACTTC

D gene: -
V gene: TRBV5-4
clone size: -
J gene: TRBJ1-1
CDR3 protein: CASSLVGAGNTEAFF
CDR3 DNA: TGTGCCAGCAGCTTGGTAGGGGCAGGGAACACTGAAGCTTTCTTT

D gene: -
V gene: TRBV7-6
clone size: -
J gene: TRBJ1-1
CDR3 protein: CASSLELGALNTEAFF
CDR3 DNA: TGTGCCAGCAGCTTAGAATTGGGGGCCCTGAACACTGAAGCTTTCTTT

D gene: -
V gene: TRBV4-3
clone size: few
J gene: TRBJ2-6
CDR3 protein: CASTGDLTYSGANVLTF
CDR3 DNA: TGCGCCAGCACGGGGGACCTTACTTACTCTGGGGCCAACGTCCTGACTTTC

D gene: -
V gene: TRBV7-6
clone size: -
J gene: TRBJ2-6
CDR3 protein: CASSSRGTGANVLTF
CDR3 DNA: TGTGCCAGCAGCTCTAGGGGCACTGGGGCCAACGTCCTGACTTTC